The text below deals with one T cell receptor (beta chain). This likely comes from a read error, as the CDR3 has no conserved phenylalanine or tryptophan at its end. The DNA is omitted, as the CDR3 cannot be located on it reliably, and the CDR3 follows TCRdb's listing. With termini counted, the CDR3 has 8 amino acids. Germline CDR1 is SGDLS and CDR2 is YYNGEE. MiXCR, applied by TCRdb to the RT-PCR reads, yields one record per CDR3 protein. This table has 650,000 to 800,000 distinct CDR3 sequences, 11% to 15% appearing once. Sequencing was performed on memory CD4+ T cells from blood. The sequence derives from a female donor in good health, serving as a healthy control. The chain recombines TRBV9 with TRBJ2-7. CDR3 amino acids: CASSVASQ.